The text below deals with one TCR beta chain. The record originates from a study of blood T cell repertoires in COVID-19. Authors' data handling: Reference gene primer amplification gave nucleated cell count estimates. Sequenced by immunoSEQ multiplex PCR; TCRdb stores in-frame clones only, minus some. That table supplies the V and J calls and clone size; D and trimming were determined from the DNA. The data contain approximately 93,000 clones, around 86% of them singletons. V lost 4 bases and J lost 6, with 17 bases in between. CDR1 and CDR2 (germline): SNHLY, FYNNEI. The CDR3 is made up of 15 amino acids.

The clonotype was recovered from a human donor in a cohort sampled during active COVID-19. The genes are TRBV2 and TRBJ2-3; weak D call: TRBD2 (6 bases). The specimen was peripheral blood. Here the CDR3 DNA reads TGTGCCAGCAGTGCCCACGGGACTCGAGAGGATACGCAGTATTTT. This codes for CASSAHGTREDTQYF.